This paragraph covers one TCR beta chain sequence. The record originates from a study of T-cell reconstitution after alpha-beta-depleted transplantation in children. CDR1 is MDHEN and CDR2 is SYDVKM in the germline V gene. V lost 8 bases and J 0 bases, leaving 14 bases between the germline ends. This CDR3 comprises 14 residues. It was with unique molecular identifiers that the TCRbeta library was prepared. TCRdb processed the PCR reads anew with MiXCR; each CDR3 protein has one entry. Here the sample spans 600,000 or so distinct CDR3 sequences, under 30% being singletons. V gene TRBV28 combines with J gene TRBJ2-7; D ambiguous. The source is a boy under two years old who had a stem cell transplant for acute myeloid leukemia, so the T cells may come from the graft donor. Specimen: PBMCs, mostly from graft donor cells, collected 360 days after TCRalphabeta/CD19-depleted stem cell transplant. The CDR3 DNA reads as TGTGCCAGCGAAGGCGGCTGGCCCTCCTACGAGCAGTACGTC. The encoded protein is CASEGGWPSYEQYV.